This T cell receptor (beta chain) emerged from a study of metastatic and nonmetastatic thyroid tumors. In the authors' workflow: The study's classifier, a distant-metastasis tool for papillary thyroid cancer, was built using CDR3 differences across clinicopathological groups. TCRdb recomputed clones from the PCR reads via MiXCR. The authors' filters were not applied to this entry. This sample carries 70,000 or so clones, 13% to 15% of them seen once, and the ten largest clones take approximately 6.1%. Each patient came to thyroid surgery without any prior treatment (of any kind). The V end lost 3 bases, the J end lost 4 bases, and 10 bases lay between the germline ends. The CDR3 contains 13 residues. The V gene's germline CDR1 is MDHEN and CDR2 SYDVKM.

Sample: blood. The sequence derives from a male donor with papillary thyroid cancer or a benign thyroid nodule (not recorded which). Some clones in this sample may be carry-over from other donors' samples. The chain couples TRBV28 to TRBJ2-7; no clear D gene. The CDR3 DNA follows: TGTGCCAGCAGTTTTGGCAGGTCATACGAGCAGTACGTC. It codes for CASSFGRSYEQYV.